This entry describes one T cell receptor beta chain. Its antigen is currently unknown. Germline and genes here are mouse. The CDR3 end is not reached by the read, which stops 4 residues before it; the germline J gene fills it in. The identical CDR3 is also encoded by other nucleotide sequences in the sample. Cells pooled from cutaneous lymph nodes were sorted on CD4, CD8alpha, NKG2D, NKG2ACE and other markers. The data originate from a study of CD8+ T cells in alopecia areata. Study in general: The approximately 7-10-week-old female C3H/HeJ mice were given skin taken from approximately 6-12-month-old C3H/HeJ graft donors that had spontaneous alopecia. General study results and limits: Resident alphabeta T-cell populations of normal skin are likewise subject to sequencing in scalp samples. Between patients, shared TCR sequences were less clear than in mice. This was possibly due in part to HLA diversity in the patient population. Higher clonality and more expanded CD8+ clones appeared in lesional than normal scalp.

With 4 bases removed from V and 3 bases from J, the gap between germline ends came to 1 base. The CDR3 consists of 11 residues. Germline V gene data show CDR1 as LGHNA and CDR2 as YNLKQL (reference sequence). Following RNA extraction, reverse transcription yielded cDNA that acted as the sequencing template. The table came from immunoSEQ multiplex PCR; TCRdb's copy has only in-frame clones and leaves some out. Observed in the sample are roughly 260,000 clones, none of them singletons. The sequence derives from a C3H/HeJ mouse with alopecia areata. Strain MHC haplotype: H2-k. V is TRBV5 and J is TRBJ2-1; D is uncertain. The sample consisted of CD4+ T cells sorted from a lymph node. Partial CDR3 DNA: TGTGCCAGCAGCCTCTATGCT. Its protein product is CASSLYA. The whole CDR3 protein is CASSLYAEQFF.